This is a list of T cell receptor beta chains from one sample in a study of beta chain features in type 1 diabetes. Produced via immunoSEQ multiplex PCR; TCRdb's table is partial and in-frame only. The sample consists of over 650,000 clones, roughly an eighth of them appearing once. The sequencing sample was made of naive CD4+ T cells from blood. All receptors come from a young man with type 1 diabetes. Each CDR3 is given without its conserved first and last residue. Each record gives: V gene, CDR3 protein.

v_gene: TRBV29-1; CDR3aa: SVEGRGYEQY
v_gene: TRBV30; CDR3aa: AWSRGAPGELF
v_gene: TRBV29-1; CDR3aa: SVGLDRVSYEQY
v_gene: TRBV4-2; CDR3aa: ASSQNPGIRTTDTQY
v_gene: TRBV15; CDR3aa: ATSRAEEEAF
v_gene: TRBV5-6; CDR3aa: ASRRPATGELF
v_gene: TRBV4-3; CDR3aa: ASSQDWGDATNEKLF
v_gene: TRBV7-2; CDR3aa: ASSARGNEQF
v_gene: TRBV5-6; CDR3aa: ASSLGGRLRNEQF
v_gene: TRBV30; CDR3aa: AWSGTGETEAF
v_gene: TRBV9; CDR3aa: ASSVVTGSTDTQY
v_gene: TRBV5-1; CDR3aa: ASSYGTSGQETQY
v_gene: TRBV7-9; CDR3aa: ASSGRLAGGPHGELF
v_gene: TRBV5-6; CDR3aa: ASSLRRAAEQY
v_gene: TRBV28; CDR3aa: ASRQLATEAF
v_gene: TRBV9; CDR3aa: ASSVGGDTQY
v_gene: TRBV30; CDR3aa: AWSVLREQY
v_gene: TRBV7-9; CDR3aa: ASSFGGRTTSYEQY
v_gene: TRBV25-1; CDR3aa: ASSEIWQGNEKLF
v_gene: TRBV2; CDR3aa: ASSDEGPNTEAF
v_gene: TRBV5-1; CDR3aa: ASSLEHGYT
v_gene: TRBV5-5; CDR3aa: ASSLRQGLETQY
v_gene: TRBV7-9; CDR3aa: ASSSSGQITYEQY
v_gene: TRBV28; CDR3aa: ASSSSGSRETQY
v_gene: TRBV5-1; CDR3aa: ASSLAGVDQPQH
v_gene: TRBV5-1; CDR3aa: ASSITGVRTNTEAF